This T cell receptor (beta chain) was found in a study of vaccination and CD4 T cells after COVID-19 (dated by TCRdb to 2022 to 2024). Study-level background: The convalescent cohort comprised six males and four females, including two Hispanic individuals, seven Caucasians, two Asians and one multiracial person. Post-vaccine blood samples were taken a median of about 70 days after the second vaccine dose, with a range of 14 to 241 days. The spike-specific CD4+ TCR repertoire was compared before and after mRNA vaccination in approximately ten COVID-19 convalescent patients and a handful of infection-naive healthy vaccine recipients. Participants got two doses of the Pfizer-BioNTech BNT162b2 vaccine (n=8) or two doses of the Moderna mRNA-1273 vaccine (n=2). In control cultures, a CEFX viral epitope pool was used as positive control, an HIV-1 Nef peptide pool was used as negative control, or no peptide was added. Post-COVID blood samples were collected from convalescent patients a median of around 100 days after diagnosis, with a range of roughly 30 to 170 days. Overlapping spike peptide pools from SARS-CoV-2 and from the common cold coronaviruses HCoV-NL63, HCoV-OC43 and HCoV-229E were used as culture stimuli.

The full study reports these points: Although the median number of SARS-CoV-2-reactive clonotypes went up from around 20 after infection to around 40 after vaccination, the increase was not significant. Relatively few convalescent patients were included in the study, and early timepoints after natural infection were not analyzed. Nearly all vaccine-specific clones in convalescent patients (304 of 307) were mono-reactive for SARS-CoV-2 spike rather than cross-reactive with common cold coronaviruses. Among the post-vaccine SARS-CoV-2-reactive clones in convalescent patients, a median around 90% showed up only after vaccination, which suggests vaccine-specific priming.

Library creation used PCR. DNA from cultured CD4+ T cells was subjected to TCR sequencing with the Oncomine TCR Beta short-read assay at the Johns Hopkins FTIC core. The QIAamp micro DNA kit was used to extract genomic DNA from the cultured CD4+ T cells. The Oncomine TCR Beta libraries from cultured CD4+ T cells were pooled using unique dual indexes and then sequenced on an Illumina iSeq 100. As for how the authors treated the data: Non-productive sequences were removed, and CDR3s not starting with C, not ending with F or W, or shorter than 7 amino acids were discarded. The MANAFEST web application was used to identify antigen-specific clonotypes by comparing peptide-stimulated wells against reference wells and other culture wells. To be called positive, a clone needed an FDR below 0.05, an odds ratio above 5, and a productive frequency above 0.1% in at least two of three replicate wells. A clonotype counted as cross-reactive if it showed significant expansion both in the SARS-CoV-2 spike wells and in at least one common cold coronavirus spike condition. Using R version 3.6.1, CDR3 homology was evaluated through Levenshtein distances (stringdist) along with unrooted phylogenetic trees (ape). Using fastp trimming at Q25 and MiXCR clonotype assembly, TCRdb reanalyzed the public sequencing data and kept in-frame beta chains. CDR3 protein sequences are deduplicated, and each keeps its most common genes and DNA. Clone size and V and J calls follow TCRdb, not the original study. The table for this sample lists 20,000 to 25,000 distinct CDR3 sequences; about two fifths of them were counted only once. The ten biggest clones cover less than 20% of the sample.

Note on this clonotype: Its antigen remains unidentified. The input lacks base qualities; no much larger clone sits a single base away.

According to the study, the label for this sample's treatment or condition signals: approximately 9-day PBMC culture with coronavirus spike peptide pools or control peptides (ViraFEST assay). To expand antigen-specific T cells with peptide pools and then pick out the expanded clonotypes through TCR sequencing, the study relied on the ViraFEST assay. Negative nucleocapsid antibody tests before and after vaccination confirmed that the healthy vaccine recipients had no prior SARS-CoV-2 infection. PBMCs were cultured at about 2 million per well in IMDM supplemented with around 5.5% human AB serum and roughly 10 IU/ml IL-2, with approximately 10 ug/ml peptide pools added. On days 3 and 7, half of the culture medium was replaced with fresh IL-2-containing medium. After 10 days of culture, CD4+ T cells were isolated by negative selection using the EasySep CD4+ T cell isolation kit. Ficoll-Paque Plus gradient centrifugation was used to isolate PBMCs from whole blood, and the isolated PBMCs were then either used fresh or cryopreserved at -140C. Each culture condition was generally run in triplicate wells.

The material sequenced was CD4+ T cells from blood, cultured in vitro, taken before SARS-CoV-2 vaccination. The receptor was derived from a human donor who received a COVID-19 vaccine.

CDR3 sequence: CSVDVGGFSPDTQYF. The sequence in DNA is TGCAGCGTGGATGTTGGGGGGTTCAGCCCAGATACGCAGTATTTT. The chain is assembled from TRBV29-1 and TRBJ2-3; the best D guess is TRBD2, with 6 bases matching. The germline ends are 20 bases apart after V is trimmed by 6 bases and J by 4 bases. The CDR3 sequence holds 15 residues, the cysteine and phenylalanine included. CDR3 DNA only is kept here, 45 bases in frame from base 1. Per the germline V gene, SQVTM is the CDR1 and ANQGSEA is the CDR2.